The T cell receptor beta chain under discussion was sequenced for a study of regulatory T cells in long-lasting Graves disease. Details on this clonotype: Its antigen is as yet unknown. One base separates it from a far larger clone, so it is likely a read error.

Time point denoted: persistent/refractory GD, antithyroid drugs over 5 years with positive TRAb. From PBMCs, RNA was extracted and then used to make the TCR library. The germline CDR1 and CDR2 sequences are MNHNS and SASEGT. The CDR3 length is 12 residues. Study-level results: It was in persistent disease that TRBV28, TRBJ1-2 and TRBJ2-5 were favored.

To make TCR beta libraries, researchers used iRepertoire HTBI primers and Arm-PCR of CDR3 regions. MiXCR, run by TCRdb on the multiplex PCR reads, gives a single entry per CDR3 protein. The sample carries about 300,000 distinct CDR3 sequences, 22% recorded once. The receptor was isolated from a female donor with Graves disease. The V and J genes are TRBV6-1 and TRBJ1-2; 9 nucleotides align to TRBD1. The sample consisted of peripheral blood mononuclear cells (PBMCs), taken when the disease was refractory, from a patient treated with antithyroid drugs. The CDR3: CASSRTGDGHTF. CDR3 nucleotides: TGTGCCAGCAGTCGGACAGGGGATGGCCACACCTTC.